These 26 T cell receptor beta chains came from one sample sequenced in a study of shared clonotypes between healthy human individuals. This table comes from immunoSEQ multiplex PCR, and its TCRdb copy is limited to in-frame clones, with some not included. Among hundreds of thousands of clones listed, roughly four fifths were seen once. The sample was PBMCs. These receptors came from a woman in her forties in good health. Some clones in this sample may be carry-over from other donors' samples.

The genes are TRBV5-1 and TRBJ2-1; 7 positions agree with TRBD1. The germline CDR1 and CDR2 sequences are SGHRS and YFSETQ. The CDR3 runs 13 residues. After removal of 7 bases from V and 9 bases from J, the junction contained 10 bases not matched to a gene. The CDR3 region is CASRGQELGEQFF. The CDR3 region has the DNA TGCGCCAGCCGTGGACAGGAACTCGGTGAGCAGTTCTTC.

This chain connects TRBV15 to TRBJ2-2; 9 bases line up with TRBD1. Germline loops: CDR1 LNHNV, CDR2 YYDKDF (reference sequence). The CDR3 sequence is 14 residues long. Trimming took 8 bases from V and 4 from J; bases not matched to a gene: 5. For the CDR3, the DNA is TGTGCCACCCACAGGGGGCGCAGCACCGGGGAGCTGTTTTTT. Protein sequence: CATHRGRSTGELFF. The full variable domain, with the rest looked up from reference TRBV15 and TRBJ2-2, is DAMVIQNPRYQVTQFGKPVTLSCSQTLNHNVMYWYQQKSSQAPKLLFHYYDKDFNNEADTPDNFQSRRPNTSFCFLDIRSPGLGDTAMYLCATHRGRSTGELFFGEGSRLTVL.

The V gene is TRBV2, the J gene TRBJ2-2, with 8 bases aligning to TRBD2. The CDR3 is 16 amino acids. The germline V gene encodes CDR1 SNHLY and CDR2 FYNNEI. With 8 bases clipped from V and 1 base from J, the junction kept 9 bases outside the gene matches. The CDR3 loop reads CASSGTRYRNTGELFF. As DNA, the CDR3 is TGTGCCAGCTCCGGGACTAGATATCGGAACACCGGGGAGCTGTTTTTT. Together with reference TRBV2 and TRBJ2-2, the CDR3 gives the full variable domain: EPEVTQTPSHQVTQMGQEVILRCVPISNHLYFYWYRQILGQKVEFLVSFYNNEISEKSEIFDDQFSVERPDGSNFTLKIRSTKLEDSAMYFCASSGTRYRNTGELFFGEGSRLTVL.

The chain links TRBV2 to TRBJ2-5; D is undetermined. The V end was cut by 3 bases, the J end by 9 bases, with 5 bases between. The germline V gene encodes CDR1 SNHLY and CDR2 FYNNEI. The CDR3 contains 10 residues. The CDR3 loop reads CASSEASQYF. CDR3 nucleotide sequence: TGTGCCAGCAGTGAGGCCTCCCAGTACTTC.

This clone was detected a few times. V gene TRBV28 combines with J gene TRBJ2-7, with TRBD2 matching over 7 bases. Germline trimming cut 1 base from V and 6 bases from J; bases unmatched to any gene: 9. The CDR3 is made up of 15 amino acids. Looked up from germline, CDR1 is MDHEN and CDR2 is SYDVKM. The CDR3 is CASSLSAGEALEQYF. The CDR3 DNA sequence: TGTGCCAGCAGTTTATCGGCGGGGGAGGCCCTCGAGCAGTACTTC. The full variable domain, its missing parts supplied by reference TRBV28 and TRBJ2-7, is DVKVTQSSRYLVKRTGEKVFLECVQDMDHENMFWYRQDPGLGLRLIYFSYDVKMKEKGDIPEGYSVSREKKERFSLILESASTNQTSMYLCASSLSAGEALEQYFGPGTRLTVT.

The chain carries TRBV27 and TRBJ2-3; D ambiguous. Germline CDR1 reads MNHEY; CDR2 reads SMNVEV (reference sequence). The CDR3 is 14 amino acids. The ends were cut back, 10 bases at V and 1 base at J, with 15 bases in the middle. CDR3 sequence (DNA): TGTGCCACCAGGAGAGCCCAACGCACAGATACGCAGTATTTT. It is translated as CATRRAQRTDTQYF.

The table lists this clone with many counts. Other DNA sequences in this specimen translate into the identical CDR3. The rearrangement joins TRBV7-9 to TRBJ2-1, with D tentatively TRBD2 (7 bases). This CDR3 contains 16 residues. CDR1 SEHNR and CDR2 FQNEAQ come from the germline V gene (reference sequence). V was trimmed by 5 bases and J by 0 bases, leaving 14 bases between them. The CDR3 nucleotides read TGTGCCAGCAGCCCTAGGGGGGGGTCCTCCTACAATGAGCAGTTCTTC. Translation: CASSPRGGSSYNEQFF. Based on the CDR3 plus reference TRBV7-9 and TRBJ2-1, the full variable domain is DTGVSQNPRHKITKRGQNVTFRCDPISEHNRLYWYRQTLGQGPEFLTYFQNEAQLEKSRLLSDRFSAERPKGSFSTLEIQRTEQGDSAMYLCASSPRGGSSYNEQFFGPGTRLTVL.

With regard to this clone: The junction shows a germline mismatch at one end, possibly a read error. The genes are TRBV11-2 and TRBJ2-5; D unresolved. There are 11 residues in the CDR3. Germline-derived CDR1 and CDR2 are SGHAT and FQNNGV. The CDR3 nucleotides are TGTGCCAGCAGCCCCCTTTGGCAGGCAAACTTC. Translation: CASSPLWQANF.

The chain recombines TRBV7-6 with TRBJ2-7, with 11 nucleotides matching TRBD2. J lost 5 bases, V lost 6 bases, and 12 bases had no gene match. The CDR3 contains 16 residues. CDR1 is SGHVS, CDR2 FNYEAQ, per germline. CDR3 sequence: CASRRTLSGRGDEQYF. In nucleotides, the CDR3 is TGTGCCAGCAGACGGACCCTTAGCGGGAGGGGCGACGAGCAGTACTTC.

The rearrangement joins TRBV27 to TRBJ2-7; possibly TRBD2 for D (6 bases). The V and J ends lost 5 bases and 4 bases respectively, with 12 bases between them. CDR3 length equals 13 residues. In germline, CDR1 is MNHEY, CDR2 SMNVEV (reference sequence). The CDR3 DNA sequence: TGTGCCAGCAGTCAAGCGGGTAGATACGAGCAGTACTTC. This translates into CASSQAGRYEQYF.

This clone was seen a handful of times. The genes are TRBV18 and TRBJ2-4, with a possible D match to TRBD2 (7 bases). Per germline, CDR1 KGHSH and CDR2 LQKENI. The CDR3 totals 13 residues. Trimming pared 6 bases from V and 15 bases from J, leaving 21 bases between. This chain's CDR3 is CASSPEWGGLMYF. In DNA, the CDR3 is TGTGCCAGCTCCCCAGAATGGGGGGGCTTAATGTACTTC.

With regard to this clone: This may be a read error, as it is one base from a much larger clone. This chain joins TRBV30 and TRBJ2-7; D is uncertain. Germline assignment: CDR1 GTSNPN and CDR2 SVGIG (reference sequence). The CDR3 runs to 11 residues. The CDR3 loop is CAWSGPYEQCF. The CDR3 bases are TGTGCCTGGAGTGGACCCTATGAGCAGTGCTTC. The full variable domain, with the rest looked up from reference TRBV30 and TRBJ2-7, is SQTIHQWPATLVQPVGSPLSLECTVEGTSNPNLYWYRQAAGRGLQLLFYSVGIGQISSEVPQNLSASRPQDRQFILSSKKLLLSDSGFYLCAWSGPYEQCFGPGTRLTVT.

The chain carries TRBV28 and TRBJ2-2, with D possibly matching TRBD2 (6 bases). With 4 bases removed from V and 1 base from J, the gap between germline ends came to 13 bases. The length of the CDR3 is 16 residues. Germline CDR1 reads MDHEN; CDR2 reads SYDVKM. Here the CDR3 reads CASSSRGLQNTGELFF. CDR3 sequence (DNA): TGTGCCAGCAGTTCTCGGGGGTTGCAGAACACCGGGGAGCTGTTTTTT.

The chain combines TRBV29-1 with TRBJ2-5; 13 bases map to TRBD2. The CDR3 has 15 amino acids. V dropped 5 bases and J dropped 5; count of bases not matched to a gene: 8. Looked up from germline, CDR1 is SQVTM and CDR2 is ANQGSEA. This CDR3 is CSVRIGLAGDETQYF. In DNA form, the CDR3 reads TGCAGCGTTAGAATCGGACTAGCGGGAGATGAGACCCAGTACTTC.

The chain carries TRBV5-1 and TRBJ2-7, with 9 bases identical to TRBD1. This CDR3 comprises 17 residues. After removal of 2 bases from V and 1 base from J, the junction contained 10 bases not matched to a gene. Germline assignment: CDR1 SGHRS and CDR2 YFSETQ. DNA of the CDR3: TGCGCCAGCAGCTTAGGGGACCCGGGACAGGGATCCTACGAGCAGTACTTC. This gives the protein CASSLGDPGQGSYEQYF. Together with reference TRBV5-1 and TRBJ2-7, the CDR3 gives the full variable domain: KAGVTQTPRYLIKTRGQQVTLSCSPISGHRSVSWYQQTPGQGLQFLFEYFSETQRNKGNFPGRFSGRQFSNSRSEMNVSTLELGDSALYLCASSLGDPGQGSYEQYFGPGTRLTVT.

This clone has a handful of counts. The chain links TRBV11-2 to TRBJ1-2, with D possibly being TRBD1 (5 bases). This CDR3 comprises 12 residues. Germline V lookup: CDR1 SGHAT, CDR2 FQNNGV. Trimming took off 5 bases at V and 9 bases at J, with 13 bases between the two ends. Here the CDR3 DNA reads TGTGCCAGCAGCCACGAGGCAGGGCGCTACACCTTC. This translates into CASSHEAGRYTF.

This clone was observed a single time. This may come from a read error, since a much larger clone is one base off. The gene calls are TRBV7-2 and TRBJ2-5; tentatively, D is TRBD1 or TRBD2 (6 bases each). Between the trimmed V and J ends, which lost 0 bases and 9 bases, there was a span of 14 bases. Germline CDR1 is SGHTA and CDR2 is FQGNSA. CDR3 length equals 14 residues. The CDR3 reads CASSLAEGVEAQYF. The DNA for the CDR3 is TGTGCCAGCAGCTTAGCGGAGGGGGTGGAGGCCCAGTACTTC.

The CDR3 DNA reads as TGTGCCAGCAGTGCCGGGACAGGGACGGAGACCCAGTACTTC. It codes for CASSAGTGTETQYF. V usage is TRBV28 and J usage is TRBJ2-5, with 9 bases aligning to TRBD1. Germline CDR1 MDHEN, CDR2 SYDVKM. This CDR3 is 14 amino acids long. V dropped 5 bases and J dropped 5; count of bases not matched to a gene: 6.

The CDR3 region has the DNA TGTGCCAGCAGTCATGGACTACTATCCGGGGAGCTGTTTTTT. This gives the protein CASSHGLLSGELFF. The V call is TRBV27, the J call TRBJ2-2; tentatively, D is TRBD2 (6 bases). CDR3 length: 14 residues. V shed 5 bases and J shed 6 bases, with 13 bases lying between them. The germline CDR1 and CDR2 sequences are MNHEY and SMNVEV (reference sequence).

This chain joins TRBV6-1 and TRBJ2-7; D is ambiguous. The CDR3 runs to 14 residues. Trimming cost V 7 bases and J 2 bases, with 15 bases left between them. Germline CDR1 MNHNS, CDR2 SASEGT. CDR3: CASKGFRLAYEQYF. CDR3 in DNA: TGTGCCAGCAAAGGTTTCAGACTCGCCTACGAGCAGTACTTC.

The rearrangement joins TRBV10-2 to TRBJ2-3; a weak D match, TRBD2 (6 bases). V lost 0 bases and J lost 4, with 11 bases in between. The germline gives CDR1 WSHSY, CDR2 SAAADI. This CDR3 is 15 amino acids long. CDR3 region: CASSESLSGPDTQYF. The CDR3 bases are TGCGCCAGCAGTGAGTCGTTGAGCGGGCCAGATACGCAGTATTTT.

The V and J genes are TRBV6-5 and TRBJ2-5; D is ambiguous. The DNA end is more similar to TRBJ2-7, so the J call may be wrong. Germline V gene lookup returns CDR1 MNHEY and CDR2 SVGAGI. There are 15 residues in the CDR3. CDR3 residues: CASSSAFGPSYEQYF. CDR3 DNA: TGTGCCAGCAGTTCTGCATTCGGACCGTCCTACGAGCAGTACTTC.

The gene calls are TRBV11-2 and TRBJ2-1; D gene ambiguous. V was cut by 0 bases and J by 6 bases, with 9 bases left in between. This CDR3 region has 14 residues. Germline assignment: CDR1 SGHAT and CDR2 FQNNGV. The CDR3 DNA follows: TGTGCCAGCAGCTTAGATTCCCCCTCCAATGAGCAGTTCTTC. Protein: CASSLDSPSNEQFF. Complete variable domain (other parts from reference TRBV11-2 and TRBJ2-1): EAGVAQSPRYKIIEKRQSVAFWCNPISGHATLYWYQQILGQGPKLLIQFQNNGVVDDSQLPKDRFSAERLKGVDSTLKIQPAKLEDSAVYLCASSLDSPSNEQFFGPGTRLTVL.

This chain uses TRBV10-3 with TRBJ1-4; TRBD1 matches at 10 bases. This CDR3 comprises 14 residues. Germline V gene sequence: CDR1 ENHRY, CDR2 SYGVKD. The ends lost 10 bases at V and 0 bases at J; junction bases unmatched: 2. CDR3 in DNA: TGTGCCACCGGGACAGGGGCAACTAATGAAAAACTGTTTTTT. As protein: CATGTGATNEKLFF.

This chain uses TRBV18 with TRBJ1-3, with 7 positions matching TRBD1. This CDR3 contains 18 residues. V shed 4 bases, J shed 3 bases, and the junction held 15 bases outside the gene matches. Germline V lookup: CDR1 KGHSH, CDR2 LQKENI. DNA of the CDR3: TGTGCCAGCTCACTTACCAACTCCCCATCAGGGGGTGGAAACACCATATATTTT. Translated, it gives CASSLTNSPSGGGNTIYF.

CDR3 in amino acids: CASSPEGGAKNIQYF. In DNA, the CDR3 is TGCGCCAGCAGCCCGGAGGGGGGAGCCAAAAACATTCAGTACTTC. The chain joins TRBV5-1 to TRBJ2-4; D might be TRBD1 or TRBD2, each matching 6 bases. Trimming cost V 4 bases and J 0 bases, with 11 bases left between them. The CDR3 sequence is 15 residues long. The germline V gene encodes CDR1 SGHRS and CDR2 YFSETQ. Variable domain in full (rest from reference TRBV5-1 and TRBJ2-4): KAGVTQTPRYLIKTRGQQVTLSCSPISGHRSVSWYQQTPGQGLQFLFEYFSETQRNKGNFPGRFSGRQFSNSRSEMNVSTLELGDSALYLCASSPEGGAKNIQYFGAGTRLSVL.